Below, one TCR beta chain is given with its context. The antigen is unknown. Germline is not matched at one junction end, which may reflect a read error. Germline V CDR1 and CDR2: MDHEN, SYDVKM. This CDR3 region has 13 residues. The source of the sample is a study of blood T cells in healthy people across ages. A sample-barcoded 5' primer and a J-beta primer mix were used in a second PCR of roughly 6 to 11 cycles. A tag from a template-switch adaptor with 12 random nucleotides marked each cDNA molecule. TCRdb processed the 5' RACE reads anew with MiXCR; each CDR3 protein has one entry. The sample contains over 500,000 distinct CDR3 sequences, approximately 52% of which appear only once. Donor samples were obtained from healthy Caucasian individuals from Russia, aged about 6 to 90. Every donor contributed roughly 10 milliliters of peripheral blood by blood draw. The study, taken as a whole, reports: The unknown donor CMV status may have confounded expanded clonotype changes.

V is TRBV28 and J is TRBJ1-5, with D unclear. Sequencing was carried out using blood. The sequence was obtained from a woman older than 75 in good health. The CDR3 sequence is CASRVLSSQPQHF. The CDR3 DNA reads as TGTGCCAGCAGGGTCCTTAGCAGTCAGCCCCAGCATTTT.